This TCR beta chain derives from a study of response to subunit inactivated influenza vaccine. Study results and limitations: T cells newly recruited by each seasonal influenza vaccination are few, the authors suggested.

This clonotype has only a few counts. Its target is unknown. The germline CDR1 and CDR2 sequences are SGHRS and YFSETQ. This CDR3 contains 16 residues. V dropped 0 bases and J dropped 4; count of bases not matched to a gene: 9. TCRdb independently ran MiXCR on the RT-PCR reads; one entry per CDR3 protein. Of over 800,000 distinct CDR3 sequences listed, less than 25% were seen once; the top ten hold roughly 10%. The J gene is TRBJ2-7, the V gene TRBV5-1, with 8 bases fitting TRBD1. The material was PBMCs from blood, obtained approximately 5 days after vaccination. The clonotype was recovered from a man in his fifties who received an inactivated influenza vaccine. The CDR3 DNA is TGCGCCAGCAGCTTGGTCCAGGGGGCCTACCGATACGAGCAGTACTTC. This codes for CASSLVQGAYRYEQYF.